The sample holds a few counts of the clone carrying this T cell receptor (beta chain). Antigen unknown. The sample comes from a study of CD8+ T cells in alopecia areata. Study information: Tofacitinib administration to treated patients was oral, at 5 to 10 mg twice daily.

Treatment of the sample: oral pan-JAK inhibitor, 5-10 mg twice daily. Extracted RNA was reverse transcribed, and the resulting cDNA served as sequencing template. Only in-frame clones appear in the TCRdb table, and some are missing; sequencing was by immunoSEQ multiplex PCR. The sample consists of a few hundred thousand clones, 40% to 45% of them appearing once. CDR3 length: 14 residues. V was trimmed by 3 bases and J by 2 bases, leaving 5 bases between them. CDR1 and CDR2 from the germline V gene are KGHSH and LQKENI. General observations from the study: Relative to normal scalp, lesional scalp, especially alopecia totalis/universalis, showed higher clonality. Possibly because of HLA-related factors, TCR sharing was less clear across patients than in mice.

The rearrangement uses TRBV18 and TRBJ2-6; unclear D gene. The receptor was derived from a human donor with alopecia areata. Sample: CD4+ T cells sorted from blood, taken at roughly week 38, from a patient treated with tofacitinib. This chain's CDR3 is CASSPTPGANVLTF. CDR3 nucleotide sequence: TGTGCCAGCTCACCTACCCCTGGGGCCAACGTCCTGACTTTC.